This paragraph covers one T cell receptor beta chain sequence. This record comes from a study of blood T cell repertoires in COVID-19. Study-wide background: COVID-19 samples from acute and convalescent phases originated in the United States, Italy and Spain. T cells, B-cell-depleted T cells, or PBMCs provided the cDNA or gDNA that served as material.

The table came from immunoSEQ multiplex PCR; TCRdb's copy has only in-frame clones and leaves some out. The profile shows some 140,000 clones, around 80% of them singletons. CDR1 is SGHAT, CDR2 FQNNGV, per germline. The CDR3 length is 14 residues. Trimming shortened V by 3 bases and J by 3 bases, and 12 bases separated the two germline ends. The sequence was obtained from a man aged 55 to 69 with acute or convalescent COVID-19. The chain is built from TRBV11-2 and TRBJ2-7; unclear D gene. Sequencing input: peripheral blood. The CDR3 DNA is TGTGCCAGCAGCTTTGGCGGATCGGACTACGAGCAGTACTTC. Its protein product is CASSFGGSDYEQYF.